This T cell receptor (beta chain) came from a study of cytomegalovirus exposure and HLA in healthy donors. Study-wide results and caveats: As a later analysis revealed, the rate of TCR association differed by HLA locus, with DRB1 most and HLA-C fewest. Sequencing depth across donors, presence/absence analyses assumed, was roughly uniform. Reports indicate that TCR beta sequences accurately predicted the HLA-A and HLA-B alleles of most subjects.

PCR used 60 Vbeta primers and 13 Jbeta primers. Sequencing used immunoSEQ multiplex PCR; TCRdb keeps in-frame clones, though not all of them. Counted here are under 200,000 clones, around 80% occurring once; the ten biggest clones make up over 1.1%. Trimming removed 7 bases from V and 4 bases from J; junction bases left unmatched: 10. Germline CDR1 and CDR2: MNHNY and SVGAGI (reference sequence). The CDR3 has 16 amino acids. As for this clone: Its antigen is currently unknown.

At sampling all donors were nominally healthy, likely with unrecorded immune exposures. The source of this sequence is a man younger than 35 in good health and CMV-seronegative. V gene TRBV6-6 combines with J gene TRBJ1-5; 10 nucleotides line up with TRBD1. Sequencing input: PBMCs. CDR3 in DNA: TGTGCCAGCACCTCTCGACAGGGGGCGACGAATCAGCCCCAGCATTTT. The encoded protein is CASTSRQGATNQPQHF.